This T cell receptor beta chain was captured in a study of blood T cell repertoires in COVID-19. Study in general: Some COVID-19 samples were acute and others convalescent; all came from the United States, Italy and Spain. T cells, B-cell-depleted T cells, or PBMCs supplied cDNA or gDNA.

The table came from immunoSEQ multiplex PCR; TCRdb's copy has only in-frame clones and leaves some out. The sample has under 250,000 clones, more than 75% seen once. Trimming removed 4 bases at V and 2 bases at J, with 12 bases between. CDR3 length equals 14 residues. CDR1 is SGDLS, CDR2 YYNGEE, per germline. The source is an elderly woman with COVID-19, enrolled during active disease. The chain joins TRBV9 to TRBJ1-2; D is ambiguous. Sequencing was done on a sample of peripheral blood. The CDR3 sequence: CASSPQDGNYGYTF. CDR3 in DNA: TGTGCCAGCAGCCCCCAAGACGGGAACTATGGCTACACCTTC.